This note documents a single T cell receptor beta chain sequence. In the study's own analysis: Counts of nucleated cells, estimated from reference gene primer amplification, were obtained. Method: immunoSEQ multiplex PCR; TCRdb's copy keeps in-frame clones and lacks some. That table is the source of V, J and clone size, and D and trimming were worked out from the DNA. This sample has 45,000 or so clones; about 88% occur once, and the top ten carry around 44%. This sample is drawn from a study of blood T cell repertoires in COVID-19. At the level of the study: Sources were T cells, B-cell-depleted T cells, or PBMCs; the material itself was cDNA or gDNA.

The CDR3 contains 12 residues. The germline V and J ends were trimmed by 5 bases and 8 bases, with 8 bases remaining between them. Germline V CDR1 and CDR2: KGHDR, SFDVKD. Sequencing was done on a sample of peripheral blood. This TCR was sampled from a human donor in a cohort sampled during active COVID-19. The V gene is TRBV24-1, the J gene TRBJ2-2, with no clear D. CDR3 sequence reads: CATSVGVGELFF. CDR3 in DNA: TGTGCCACCAGTGTTGGAGTAGGGGAGCTGTTTTTT.